A selection of T cell receptor beta chains follows, all from one sample in a study of CD8 T cells in Susac syndrome. TCRdb reanalysed the immunoSEQ multiplex PCR reads using MiXCR and keeps one entry per CDR3 protein. The table has over 300,000 distinct CDR3 sequences, about 91% seen once. Sample: CD4+ T cells from PBMCs. The receptors shown here come from a human donor with multiple sclerosis. Both conserved end residues are part of each CDR3. The D gene is left open where the match is weak. Some rows mark clone size as missing; the rest say once, few, many or name a class of expanded clone.

size	V	J	D	DNA	CDR3
.	TRBV20-1	TRBJ2-7	.	TGCAGTGCTTTGGGTCGACACCTTAGGGTCTACGAGCAGTACTTC	CSALGRHLRVYEQYF
.	TRBV18	TRBJ2-1	TRBD2	TGTGCCAGCTCACCACAACTAGCGGGAGTTTCGTACAATGAGCAGTTCTTC	CASSPQLAGVSYNEQFF
.	TRBV7-2	TRBJ2-1	.	TGTGCCAGCAGCTTATCGGAGCTAAATGAGCAGTTCTTC	CASSLSELNEQFF
.	TRBV7-2	TRBJ2-2	TRBD2	TGTGCCAGCAGCTGGGGGGGAGCGAACACCGGGGAGCTGTTTTTT	CASSWGGANTGELFF
few	TRBV2	TRBJ2-7	.	TGTGCCAGCAGTGGACAGAGCTACGAGCAGTACTTC	CASSGQSYEQYF
.	TRBV2	TRBJ2-1	.	TGTGCCAGCAGTGAACAGGGCAGGCCGAACAATGAGCAGTTCTTC	CASSEQGRPNNEQFF
.	TRBV20-1	TRBJ2-5	TRBD2	TGCAGTGCTGGGACTAGCGGGAGTATTGAGACCCAGTACTTC	CSAGTSGSIETQYF
.	TRBV3-1	TRBJ2-7	.	TGTGCCAGCAGCCATCCGCCAGAGGGATACGAGCAGTACTTC	CASSHPPEGYEQYF
.	TRBV19	TRBJ2-4	.	TGTGCCAGTAGTCTTCGCGGACAAGTAGAATACATTCAGTACTTC	CASSLRGQVEYIQYF
once	TRBV20-1	TRBJ1-3	.	TGCAGTGCTAGAGACTCAGGGTTCCGGGACACCATATATTTT	CSARDSGFRDTIYF
.	TRBV6-5	TRBJ2-1	.	TGTGCCAGCAGTTACTCGAGGGGTGAGCAGTTCTTC	CASSYSRGEQFF
.	TRBV5-5	TRBJ2-7	.	TGTGCCAGCAGCTTCCTCCTACAGGCGGGCGAGCAGTACTTC	CASSFLLQAGEQYF
.	TRBV27	TRBJ1-1	TRBD1	TGTGCCAGCAGTTTCGATACAGGACAGGGGGCCGCTTTCTTT	CASSFDTGQGAAFF
.	TRBV20-1	TRBJ2-5	TRBD2	TGCAGTGCCCTAAGGACACCTAGCGGACAAGAGACCCAGTACTTC	CSALRTPSGQETQYF
.	TRBV10-3	TRBJ2-3	TRBD2	TGTGCCATCAGTATTAGCGGGGGGGCCCCAGATACGCAGTATTTT	CAISISGGAPDTQYF
.	TRBV7-3	TRBJ2-1	TRBD2	TGTGCCAGCAGCTTTTCGGGACTATCGTACAATGAGCAGTTCTTC	CASSFSGLSYNEQFF
.	TRBV12-3/TRBV12-4	TRBJ1-5	.	TGTGCCACCACCCCCTTGGGGGGGGCTGGCCAGCCCCAGCATTTT	CATTPLGGAGQPQHF